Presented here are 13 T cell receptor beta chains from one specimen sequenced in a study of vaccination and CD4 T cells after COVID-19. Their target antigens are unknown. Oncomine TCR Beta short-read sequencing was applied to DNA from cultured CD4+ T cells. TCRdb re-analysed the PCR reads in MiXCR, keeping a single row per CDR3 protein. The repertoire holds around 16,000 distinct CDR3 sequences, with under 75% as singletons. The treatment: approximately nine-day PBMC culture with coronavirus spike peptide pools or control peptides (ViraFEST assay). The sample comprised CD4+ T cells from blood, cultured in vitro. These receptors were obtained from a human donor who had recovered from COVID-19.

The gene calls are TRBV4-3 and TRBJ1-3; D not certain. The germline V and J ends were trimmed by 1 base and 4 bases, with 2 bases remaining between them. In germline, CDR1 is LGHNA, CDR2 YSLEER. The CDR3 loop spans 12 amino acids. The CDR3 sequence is CASSQGGNTIYF. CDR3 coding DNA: TGCGCCAGCAGCCAAGGAGGAAACACCATATATTTT.

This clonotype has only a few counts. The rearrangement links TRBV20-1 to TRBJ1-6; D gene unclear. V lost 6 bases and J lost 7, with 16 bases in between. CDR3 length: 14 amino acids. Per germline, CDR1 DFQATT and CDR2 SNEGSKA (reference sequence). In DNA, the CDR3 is TGCAGTGCACGGAGGTCAGGCATCAATTCACCCCTCCACTTT. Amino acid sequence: CSARRSGINSPLHF.

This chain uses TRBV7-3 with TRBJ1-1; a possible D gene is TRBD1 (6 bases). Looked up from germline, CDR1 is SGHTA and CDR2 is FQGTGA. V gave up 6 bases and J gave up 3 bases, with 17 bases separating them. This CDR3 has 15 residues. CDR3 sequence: CASSTGTPGDTEAFF. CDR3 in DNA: TGTGCCAGCAGTACCGGGACACCCGGGGACACTGAAGCTTTCTTT. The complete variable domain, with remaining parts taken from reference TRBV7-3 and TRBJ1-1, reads GAGVSQTPSNKVTEKGKYVELRCDPISGHTALYWYRQSLGQGPEFLIYFQGTGAADDSGLPNDRFFAVRPEGSVSTLKIQRTERGDSAVYLCASSTGTPGDTEAFFGQGTRLTVV.

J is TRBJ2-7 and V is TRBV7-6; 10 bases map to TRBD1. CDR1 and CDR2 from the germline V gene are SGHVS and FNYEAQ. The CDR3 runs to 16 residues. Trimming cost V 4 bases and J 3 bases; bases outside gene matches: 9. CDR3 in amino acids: CASSSKAGQGVYEQYF. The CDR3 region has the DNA TGTGCCAGCAGCTCAAAAGCCGGACAGGGGGTCTACGAGCAGTACTTC.

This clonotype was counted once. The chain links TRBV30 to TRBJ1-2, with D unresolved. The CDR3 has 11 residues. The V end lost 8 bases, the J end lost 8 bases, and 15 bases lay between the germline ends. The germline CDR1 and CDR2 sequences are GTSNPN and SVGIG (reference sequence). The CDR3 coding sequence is TGTGCCCTCAACGTAGGGAGCGGCTACACCTTC. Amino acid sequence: CALNVGSGYTF.

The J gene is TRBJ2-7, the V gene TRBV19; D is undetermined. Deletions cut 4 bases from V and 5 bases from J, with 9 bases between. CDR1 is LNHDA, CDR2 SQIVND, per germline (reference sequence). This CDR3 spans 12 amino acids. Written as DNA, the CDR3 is TGTGCCAGTAGTAAGTCTGCAGACGAGCAGTACTTC. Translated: CASSKSADEQYF.

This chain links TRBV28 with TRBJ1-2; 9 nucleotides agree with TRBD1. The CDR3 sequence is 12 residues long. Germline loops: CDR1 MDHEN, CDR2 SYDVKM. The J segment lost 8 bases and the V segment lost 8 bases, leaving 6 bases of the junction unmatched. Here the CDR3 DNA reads TGTGCCAGCCAGGACAGGGGTAGCGGCTACACCTTC. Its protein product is CASQDRGSGYTF.

The CDR3 is CASSQVRPAGFGQETQYF. The CDR3 DNA sequence: TGCGCCAGCAGCCAAGTGAGACCAGCGGGATTTGGTCAGGAGACCCAGTACTTC. The chain links TRBV4-3 to TRBJ2-5, with 7 bases that match TRBD2. Looked up from germline, CDR1 is LGHNA and CDR2 is YSLEER. Trimming removed 1 base from V and 5 bases from J; junction bases left unmatched: 16. This CDR3 spans 18 amino acids.

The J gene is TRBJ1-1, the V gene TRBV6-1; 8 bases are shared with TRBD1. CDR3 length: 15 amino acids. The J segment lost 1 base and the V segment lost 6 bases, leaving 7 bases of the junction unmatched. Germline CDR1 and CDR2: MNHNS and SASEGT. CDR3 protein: CASSEPGQGNTEAFF. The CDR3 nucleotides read TGTGCCAGCAGCGAGCCCGGACAGGGGAACACTGAAGCTTTCTTT.

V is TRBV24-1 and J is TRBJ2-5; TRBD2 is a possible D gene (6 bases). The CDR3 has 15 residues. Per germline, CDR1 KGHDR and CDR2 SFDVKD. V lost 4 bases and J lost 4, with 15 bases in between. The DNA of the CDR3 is TGTGCCACCAGTGACCCGATGGACGGGGGAGAGACCCAGTACTTC. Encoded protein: CATSDPMDGGETQYF.

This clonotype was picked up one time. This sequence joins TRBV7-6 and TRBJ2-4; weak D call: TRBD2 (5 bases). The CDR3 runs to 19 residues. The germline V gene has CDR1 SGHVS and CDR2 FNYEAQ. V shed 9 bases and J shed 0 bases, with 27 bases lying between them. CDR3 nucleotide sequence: TGTGCCAGGGGAAAGGACTTGGGCGACCCCATGATAGCCAAAAACATTCAGTACTTC. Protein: CARGKDLGDPMIAKNIQYF.

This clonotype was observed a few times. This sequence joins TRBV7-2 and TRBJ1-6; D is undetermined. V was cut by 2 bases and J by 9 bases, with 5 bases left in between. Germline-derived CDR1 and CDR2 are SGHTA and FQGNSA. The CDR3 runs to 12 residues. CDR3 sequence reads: CASSLYPSPLHF. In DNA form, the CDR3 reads TGTGCCAGCAGCTTATACCCTTCACCCCTCCACTTT.

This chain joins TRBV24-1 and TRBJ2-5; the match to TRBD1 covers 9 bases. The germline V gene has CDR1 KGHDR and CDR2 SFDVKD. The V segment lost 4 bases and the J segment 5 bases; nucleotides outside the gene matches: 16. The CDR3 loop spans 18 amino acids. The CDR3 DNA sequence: TGTGCCACCAGTGACTCGACGAGGAGGGACAGGGTAGCGGAGACCCAGTACTTC. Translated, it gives CATSDSTRRDRVAETQYF.